One sample yielded the 13 T cell receptor beta chains listed below, sequenced in a study of cytomegalovirus exposure and HLA in healthy donors. Here immunoSEQ multiplex PCR was the method, and the copy in TCRdb shows in-frame clones only, minus some. Of 110,000 to 150,000 clones listed, 80% to 95% are singletons. Sequenced: PBMCs. The receptors derive from a man aged 18 to 30 in good health and CMV-seronegative.

The chain couples TRBV7-2 to TRBJ1-2; D is possibly TRBD1 (5 bases). Germline V CDR1 and CDR2: SGHTA, FQGNSA. Trimming removed 11 bases from V and 4 bases from J, with 14 bases in between. This CDR3 region has 12 residues. Here the CDR3 reads CAGSDRIYGYTF. The CDR3 DNA reads TGTGCCGGGTCCGACAGAATCTATGGCTACACCTTC. Filled out from reference TRBV7-2 and TRBJ1-2, the complete variable domain reads GAGVSQSPSNKVTEKGKDVELRCDPISGHTALYWYRQSLGQGLEFLIYFQGNSAPDKSGLPSDRFSAERTGGSVSTLTIQRTQQEDSAVYLCAGSDRIYGYTFGSGTRLTVV.

This chain joins TRBV4-3 and TRBJ2-3; D uncertain. Germline-derived CDR1 and CDR2 are LGHNA and YSLEER. This CDR3 spans 14 amino acids. V lost 0 bases and J lost 4, with 8 bases in between. The CDR3 reads CASSQDMGPDTQYF. The DNA of the CDR3 is TGCGCCAGCAGCCAAGATATGGGCCCAGATACGCAGTATTTT.

CDR3 amino acids: CASSLDSSNQPQHF. CDR3 sequence (DNA): TGTGCCAGCAGCTTAGACAGTAGCAATCAGCCCCAGCATTTT. This chain joins TRBV7-8 and TRBJ1-5; D uncertain. Germline assignment: CDR1 SGHVS and CDR2 FQNEAQ. CDR3 length: 14 residues. Trimming removed 1 base from V and 0 bases from J, with 4 bases in between.

The table lists this clone with a count of one. The chain joins TRBV5-6 to TRBJ1-2; TRBD1 might be the D (6 bases). CDR1 is SGHDT, CDR2 YYEEEE, per germline. The CDR3 has 16 residues. Deletions cut 3 bases from V and 0 bases from J, with 15 bases between. The CDR3 DNA is TGTGCCAGCAGCTCGATTAGCAGGGGAGCTAACTATGGCTACACCTTC. It yields the protein CASSSISRGANYGYTF.

This rearrangement joins TRBV19 to TRBJ2-7; TRBD2 agrees at 8 bases. The trim removed 3 bases at V and 2 bases at J, leaving 15 bases unmatched. Per germline, CDR1 LNHDA and CDR2 SQIVND (reference sequence). This CDR3 is 18 amino acids long. CDR3 residues: CASSMYHGGAGATYEQYF. In DNA, the CDR3 is TGTGCCAGTAGTATGTACCATGGGGGAGCGGGGGCCACCTACGAGCAGTACTTC.

V usage is TRBV19 and J usage is TRBJ1-5; tentatively, D is TRBD1 (5 bases). The CDR3 has 14 residues. The V and J ends lost 4 bases and 3 bases respectively, with 10 bases between them. The V gene's germline CDR1 is LNHDA and CDR2 SQIVND (reference sequence). The CDR3 spells CASSRGGNNQPQHF. DNA of the CDR3: TGTGCCAGTAGTAGGGGGGGGAACAATCAGCCCCAGCATTTT.

The V gene is TRBV30, the J gene TRBJ1-2; no firm D call. Germline V gives CDR1 GTSNPN, CDR2 SVGIG (reference sequence). The CDR3 covers 11 residues. V shed 5 bases and J shed 2 bases, with 6 bases lying between them. The CDR3 sequence is CAWGQNYGYTF. Here the CDR3 DNA reads TGTGCCTGGGGTCAGAACTATGGCTACACCTTC.

The V call is TRBV5-1, the J call TRBJ2-2, with D tentatively TRBD1 (7 bases). The V end lost 1 base, the J end lost 4 bases, and 14 bases lay between the germline ends. The CDR3 covers 16 residues. Germline CDR1 is SGHRS and CDR2 is YFSETQ. Here the CDR3 reads CASSLFRGEGTGELFF. The CDR3 DNA follows: TGCGCCAGCAGCTTGTTCAGGGGGGAAGGCACCGGGGAGCTGTTTTTT.

The chain employs TRBV5-1 and TRBJ1-4; 10 nucleotides agree with TRBD1. Germline CDR1 SGHRS, CDR2 YFSETQ. The CDR3 has 16 amino acids. After removal of 2 bases from V and 4 bases from J, the junction contained 5 bases not matched to a gene. CDR3 sequence reads: CASSLRQGASNEKLFF. DNA of the CDR3: TGCGCCAGCAGCTTAAGACAGGGGGCGAGTAATGAAAAACTGTTTTTT.

In its sample, this clone was seen once. CDR3 bases: TGCGCCAGCAGCGGACAGGACAGCTCCTACAATGAGCAGTTCTTC. Translated, it gives CASSGQDSSYNEQFF. The chain couples TRBV4-3 to TRBJ2-1, with 7 bases fitting TRBD1. With V trimmed by 5 bases and J by 0 bases, 4 bases remained unmatched. The germline gives CDR1 LGHNA, CDR2 YSLEER. This CDR3 has 15 amino acids.

This chain uses TRBV7-9 with TRBJ2-7, with 8 positions matching TRBD1. CDR1 and CDR2 (germline): SEHNR, FQNEAQ (reference sequence). The CDR3 covers 15 residues. Trimming took 4 bases from V and 5 from J; bases not matched to a gene: 10. The CDR3 bases are TGTGCCAGCAGCTCGCAAGGACAGGGCGGCCACGAGCAGTACTTC. Residues: CASSSQGQGGHEQYF.

In this sample, this clone turned up a few times. This chain joins TRBV5-1 and TRBJ1-5; D unresolved. This CDR3 has 13 residues. Germline loops: CDR1 SGHRS, CDR2 YFSETQ. V was shortened by 4 bases and J by 5 bases, with 10 bases between the two germline ends. The CDR3 coding sequence is TGCGCCAGCAGCCCCGGGCGGGATCAGCCCCAGCATTTT. Translation: CASSPGRDQPQHF.

V gene TRBV6-5 combines with J gene TRBJ1-1; the match to TRBD1 covers 9 bases. Germline V gene sequence: CDR1 MNHEY, CDR2 SVGAGI. The CDR3 consists of 12 residues. Losses at the gene ends were 6 bases for V and 10 bases for J; bases not matched to a gene: 6. The CDR3 sequence is CASRQGADLAFF. In nucleotides, the CDR3 is TGTGCCAGCAGACAGGGGGCTGATTTAGCTTTCTTT.